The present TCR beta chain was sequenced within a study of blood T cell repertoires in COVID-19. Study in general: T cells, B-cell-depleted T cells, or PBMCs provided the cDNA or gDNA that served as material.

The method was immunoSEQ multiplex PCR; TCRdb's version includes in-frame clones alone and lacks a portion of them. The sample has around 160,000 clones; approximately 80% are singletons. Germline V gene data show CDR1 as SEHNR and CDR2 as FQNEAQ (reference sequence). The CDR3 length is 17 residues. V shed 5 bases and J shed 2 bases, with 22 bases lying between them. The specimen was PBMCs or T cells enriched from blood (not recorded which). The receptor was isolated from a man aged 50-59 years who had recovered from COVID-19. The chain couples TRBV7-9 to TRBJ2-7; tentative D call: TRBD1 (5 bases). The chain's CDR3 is CASSPTIRTWETYEQYF. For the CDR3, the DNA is TGTGCCAGCAGCCCTACCATTCGGACATGGGAAACCTACGAGCAGTACTTC.